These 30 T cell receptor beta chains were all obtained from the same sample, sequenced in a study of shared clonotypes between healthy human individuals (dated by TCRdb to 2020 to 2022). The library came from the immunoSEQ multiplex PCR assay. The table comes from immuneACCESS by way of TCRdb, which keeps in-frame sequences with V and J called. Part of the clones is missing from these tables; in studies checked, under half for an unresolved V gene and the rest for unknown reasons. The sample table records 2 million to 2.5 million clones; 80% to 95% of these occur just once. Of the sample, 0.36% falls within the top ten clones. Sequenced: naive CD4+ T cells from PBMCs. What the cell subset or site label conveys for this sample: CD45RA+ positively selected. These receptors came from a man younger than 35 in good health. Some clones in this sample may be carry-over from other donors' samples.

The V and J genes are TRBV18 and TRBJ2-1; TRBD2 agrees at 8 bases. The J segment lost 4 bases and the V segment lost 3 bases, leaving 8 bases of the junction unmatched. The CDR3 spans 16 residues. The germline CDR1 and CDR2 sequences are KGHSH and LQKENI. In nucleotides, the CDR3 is TGTGCCAGCTCACCTCCCTTACTAGCGGAGTACAATGAGCAGTTCTTC. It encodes CASSPPLLAEYNEQFF.

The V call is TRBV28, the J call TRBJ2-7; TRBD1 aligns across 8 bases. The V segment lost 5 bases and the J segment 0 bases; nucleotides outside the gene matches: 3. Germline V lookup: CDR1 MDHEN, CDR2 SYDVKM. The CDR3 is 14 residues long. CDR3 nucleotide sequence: TGTGCCAGCAGTCCAGGGGGCGTCTCCTACGAGCAGTACTTC. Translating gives CASSPGGVSYEQYF.

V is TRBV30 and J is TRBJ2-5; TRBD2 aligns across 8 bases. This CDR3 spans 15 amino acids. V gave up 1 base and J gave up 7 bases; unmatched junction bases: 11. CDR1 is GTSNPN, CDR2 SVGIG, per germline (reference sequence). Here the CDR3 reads CAWSDPGGGRGTQYF. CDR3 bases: TGTGCCTGGAGTGACCCGGGAGGGGGGCGTGGGACCCAGTACTTC.

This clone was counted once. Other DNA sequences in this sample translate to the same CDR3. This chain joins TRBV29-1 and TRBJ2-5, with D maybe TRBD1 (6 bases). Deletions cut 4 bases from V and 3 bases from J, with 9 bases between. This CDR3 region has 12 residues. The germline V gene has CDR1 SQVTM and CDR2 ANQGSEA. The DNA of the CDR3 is TGCAGCGTTGTGGCAGGGGAAGAGACCCAGTACTTC. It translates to CSVVAGEETQYF.

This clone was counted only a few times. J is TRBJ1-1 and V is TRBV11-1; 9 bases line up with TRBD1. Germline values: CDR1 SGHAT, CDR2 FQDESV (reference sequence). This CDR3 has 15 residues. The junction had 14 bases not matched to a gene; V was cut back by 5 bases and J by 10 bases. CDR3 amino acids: CASSPGPRTGVRAFF. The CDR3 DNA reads TGTGCCAGCAGCCCCGGTCCACGGACAGGGGTTAGAGCTTTCTTT.

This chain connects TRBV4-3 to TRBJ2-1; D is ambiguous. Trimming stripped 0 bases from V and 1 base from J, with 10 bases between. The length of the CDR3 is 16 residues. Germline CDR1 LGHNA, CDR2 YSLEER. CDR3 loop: CASSQDLTRSYNEQFF. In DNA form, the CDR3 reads TGCGCCAGCAGCCAAGATCTGACCAGGTCCTACAATGAGCAGTTCTTC.

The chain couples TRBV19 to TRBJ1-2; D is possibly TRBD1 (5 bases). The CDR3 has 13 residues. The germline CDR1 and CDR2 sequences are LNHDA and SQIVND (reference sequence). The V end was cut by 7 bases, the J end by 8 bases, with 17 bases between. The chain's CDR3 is CASTHGGKGGYTF. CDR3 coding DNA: TGTGCCAGTACCCACGGGGGGAAAGGGGGCTACACCTTC.

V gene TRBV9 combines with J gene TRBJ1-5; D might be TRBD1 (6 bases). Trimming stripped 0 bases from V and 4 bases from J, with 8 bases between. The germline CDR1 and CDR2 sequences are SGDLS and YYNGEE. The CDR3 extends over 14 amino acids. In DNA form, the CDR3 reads TGTGCCAGCAGCGTAGGGACAGAAAATCAGCCCCAGCATTTT. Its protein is CASSVGTENQPQHF.

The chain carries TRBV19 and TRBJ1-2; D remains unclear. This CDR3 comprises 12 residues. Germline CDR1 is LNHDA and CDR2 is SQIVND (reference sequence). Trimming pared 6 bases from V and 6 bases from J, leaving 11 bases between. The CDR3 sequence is CASRPHPHGYTF. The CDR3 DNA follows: TGTGCCAGTAGACCCCATCCACATGGCTACACCTTC.

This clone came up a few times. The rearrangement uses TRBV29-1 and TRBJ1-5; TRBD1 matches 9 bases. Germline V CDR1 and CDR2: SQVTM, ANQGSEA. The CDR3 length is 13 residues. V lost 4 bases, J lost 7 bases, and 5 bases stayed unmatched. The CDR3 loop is CSVVDRGSQPQHF. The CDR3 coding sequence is TGCAGCGTTGTGGACAGGGGTTCACAGCCCCAGCATTTT.

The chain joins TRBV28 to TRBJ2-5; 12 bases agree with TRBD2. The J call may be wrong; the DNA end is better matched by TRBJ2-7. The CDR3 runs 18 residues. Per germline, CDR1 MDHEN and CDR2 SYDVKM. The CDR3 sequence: CASTAVGLAGPRGYEQYF. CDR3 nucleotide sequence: TGTGCCAGCACCGCGGTAGGACTAGCGGGACCTAGGGGATACGAGCAGTACTTC.

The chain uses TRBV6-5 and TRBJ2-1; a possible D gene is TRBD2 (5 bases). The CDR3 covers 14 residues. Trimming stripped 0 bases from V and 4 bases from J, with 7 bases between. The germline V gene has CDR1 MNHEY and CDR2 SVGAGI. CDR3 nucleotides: TGTGCCAGCAGTTACTCTGGGGAGTACAATGAGCAGTTCTTC. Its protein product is CASSYSGEYNEQFF.

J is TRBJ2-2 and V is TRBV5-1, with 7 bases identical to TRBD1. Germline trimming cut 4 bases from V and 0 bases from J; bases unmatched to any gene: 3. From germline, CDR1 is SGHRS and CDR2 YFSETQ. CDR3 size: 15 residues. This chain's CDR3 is CASSQGQTNTGELFF. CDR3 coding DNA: TGCGCCAGCAGCCAGGGACAGACGAACACCGGGGAGCTGTTTTTT.

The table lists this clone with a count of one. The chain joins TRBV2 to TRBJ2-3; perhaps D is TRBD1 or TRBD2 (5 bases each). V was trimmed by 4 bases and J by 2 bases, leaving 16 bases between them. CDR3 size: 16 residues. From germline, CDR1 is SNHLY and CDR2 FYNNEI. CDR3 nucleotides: TGTGCCAGCAGTGTTACGTTCAAGGGGACCACAGATACGCAGTATTTT. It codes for CASSVTFKGTTDTQYF.

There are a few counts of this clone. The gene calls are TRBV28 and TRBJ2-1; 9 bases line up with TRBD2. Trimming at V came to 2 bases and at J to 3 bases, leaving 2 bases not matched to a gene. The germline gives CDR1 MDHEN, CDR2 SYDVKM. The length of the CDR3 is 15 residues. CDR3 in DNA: TGTGCCAGCAGTTTAGCGGGAGGGAACTACAATGAGCAGTTCTTC. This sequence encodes CASSLAGGNYNEQFF.

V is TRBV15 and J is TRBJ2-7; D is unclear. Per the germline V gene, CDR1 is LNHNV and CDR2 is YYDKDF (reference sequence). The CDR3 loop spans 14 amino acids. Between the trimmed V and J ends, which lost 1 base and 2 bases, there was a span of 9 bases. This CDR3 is CATSRGRAAYEQYF. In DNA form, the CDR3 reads TGTGCCACCAGCAGAGGACGGGCCGCCTACGAGCAGTACTTC.

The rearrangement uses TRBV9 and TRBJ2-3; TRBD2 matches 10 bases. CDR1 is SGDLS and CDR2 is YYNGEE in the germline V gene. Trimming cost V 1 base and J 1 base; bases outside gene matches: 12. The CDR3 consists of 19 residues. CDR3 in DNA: TGTGCCAGCAGCGTACGGTCGCTAGCGGGAGTGTATGGCACAGATACGCAGTATTTT. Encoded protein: CASSVRSLAGVYGTDTQYF.

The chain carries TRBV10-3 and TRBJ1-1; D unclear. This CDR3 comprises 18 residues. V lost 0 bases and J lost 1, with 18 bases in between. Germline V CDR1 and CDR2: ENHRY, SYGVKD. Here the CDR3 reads CAISESLGPLTSNTEAFF. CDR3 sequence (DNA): TGTGCCATCAGTGAGTCCCTGGGCCCCCTAACTTCGAACACTGAAGCTTTCTTT.

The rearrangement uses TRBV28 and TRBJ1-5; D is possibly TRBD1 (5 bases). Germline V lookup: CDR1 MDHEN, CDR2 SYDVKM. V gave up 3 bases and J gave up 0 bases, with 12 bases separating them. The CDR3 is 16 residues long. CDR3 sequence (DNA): TGTGCCAGCAGTTTGCCAGTCGGACATAGCAATCAGCCCCAGCATTTT. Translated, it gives CASSLPVGHSNQPQHF.

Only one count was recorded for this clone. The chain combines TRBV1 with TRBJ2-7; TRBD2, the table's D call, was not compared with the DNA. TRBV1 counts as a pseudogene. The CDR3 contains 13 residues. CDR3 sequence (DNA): TGCACCAGCAGCGGCCCGGAGATCTACGAGCAGTACTTC. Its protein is CTSSGPEIYEQYF.

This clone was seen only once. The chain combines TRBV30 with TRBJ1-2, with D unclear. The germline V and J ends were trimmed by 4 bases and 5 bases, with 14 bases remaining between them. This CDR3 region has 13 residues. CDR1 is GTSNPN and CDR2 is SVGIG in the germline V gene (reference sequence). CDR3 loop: CAWNAAGTYGYTF. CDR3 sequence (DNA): TGTGCCTGGAACGCGGCGGGCACATATGGCTACACCTTC. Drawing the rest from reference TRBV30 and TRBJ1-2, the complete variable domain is SQTIHQWPATLVQPVGSPLSLECTVEGTSNPNLYWYRQAAGRGLQLLFYSVGIGQISSEVPQNLSASRPQDRQFILSSKKLLLSDSGFYLCAWNAAGTYGYTFGSGTRLTVV.

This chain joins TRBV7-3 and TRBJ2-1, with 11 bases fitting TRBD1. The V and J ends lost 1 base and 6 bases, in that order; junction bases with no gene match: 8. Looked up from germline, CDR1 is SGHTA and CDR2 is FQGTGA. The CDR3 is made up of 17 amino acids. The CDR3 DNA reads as TGTGCCAGCAGCTTAAGTGGAGCCGGGACAGGGGGCAATGAGCAGTTCTTC. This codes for CASSLSGAGTGGNEQFF.

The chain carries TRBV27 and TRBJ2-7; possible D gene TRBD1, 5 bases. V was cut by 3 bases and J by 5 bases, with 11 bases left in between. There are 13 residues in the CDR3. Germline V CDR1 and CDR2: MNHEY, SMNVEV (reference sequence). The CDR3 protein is CASSLGRVHEQYF. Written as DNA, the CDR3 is TGTGCCAGCAGTTTGGGCAGGGTCCACGAGCAGTACTTC.

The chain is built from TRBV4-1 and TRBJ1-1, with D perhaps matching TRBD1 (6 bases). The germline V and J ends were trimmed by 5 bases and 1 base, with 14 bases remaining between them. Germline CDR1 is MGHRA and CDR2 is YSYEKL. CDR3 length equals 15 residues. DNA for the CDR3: TGCGCCAGCAGCTACCCGGGACACAAGAACACTGAAGCTTTCTTT. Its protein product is CASSYPGHKNTEAFF.

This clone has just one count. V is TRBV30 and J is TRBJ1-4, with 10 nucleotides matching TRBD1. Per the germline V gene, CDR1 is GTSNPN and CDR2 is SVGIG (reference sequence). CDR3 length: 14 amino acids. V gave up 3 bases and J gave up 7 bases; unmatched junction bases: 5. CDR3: CAWSVTGGSEKLFF. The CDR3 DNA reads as TGTGCCTGGAGCGTGACAGGGGGCAGTGAAAAACTGTTTTTT.

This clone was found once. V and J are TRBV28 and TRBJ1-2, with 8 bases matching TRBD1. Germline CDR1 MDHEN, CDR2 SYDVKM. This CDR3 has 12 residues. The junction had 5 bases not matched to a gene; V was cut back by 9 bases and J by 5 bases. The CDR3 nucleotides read TGTGCCAGTGTTGACAGGGGATATGGCTACACCTTC. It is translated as CASVDRGYGYTF.

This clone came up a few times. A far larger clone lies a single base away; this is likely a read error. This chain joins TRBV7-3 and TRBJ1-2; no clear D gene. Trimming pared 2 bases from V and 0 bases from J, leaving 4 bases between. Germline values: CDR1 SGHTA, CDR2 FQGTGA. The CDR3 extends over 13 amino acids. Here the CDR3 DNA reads TGTGCCAGCAGCTTAGACACTAACTATGGCTACACCTTC. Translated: CASSLDTNYGYTF.

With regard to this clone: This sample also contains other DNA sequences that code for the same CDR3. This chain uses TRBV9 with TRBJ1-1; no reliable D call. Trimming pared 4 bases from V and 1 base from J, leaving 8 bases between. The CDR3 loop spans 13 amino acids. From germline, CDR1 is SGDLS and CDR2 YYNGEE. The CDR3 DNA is TGTGCCAGCAGCCGTACACCGAACACTGAAGCTTTCTTT. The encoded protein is CASSRTPNTEAFF.

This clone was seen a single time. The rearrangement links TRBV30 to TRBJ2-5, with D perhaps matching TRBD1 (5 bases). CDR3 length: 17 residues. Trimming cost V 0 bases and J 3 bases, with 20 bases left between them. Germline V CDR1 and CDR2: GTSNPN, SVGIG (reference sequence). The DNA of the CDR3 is TGTGCCTGGAGTGTACGCATGACAGAGAAAAGCAAAGAGACCCAGTACTTC. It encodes CAWSVRMTEKSKETQYF.

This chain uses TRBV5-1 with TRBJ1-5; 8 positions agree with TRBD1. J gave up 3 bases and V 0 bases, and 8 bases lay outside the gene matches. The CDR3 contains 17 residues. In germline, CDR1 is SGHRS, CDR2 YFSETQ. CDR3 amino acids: CASSLARAGGLNQPQHF. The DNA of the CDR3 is TGCGCCAGCAGCTTGGCCCGGGCAGGGGGCCTCAATCAGCCCCAGCATTTT.